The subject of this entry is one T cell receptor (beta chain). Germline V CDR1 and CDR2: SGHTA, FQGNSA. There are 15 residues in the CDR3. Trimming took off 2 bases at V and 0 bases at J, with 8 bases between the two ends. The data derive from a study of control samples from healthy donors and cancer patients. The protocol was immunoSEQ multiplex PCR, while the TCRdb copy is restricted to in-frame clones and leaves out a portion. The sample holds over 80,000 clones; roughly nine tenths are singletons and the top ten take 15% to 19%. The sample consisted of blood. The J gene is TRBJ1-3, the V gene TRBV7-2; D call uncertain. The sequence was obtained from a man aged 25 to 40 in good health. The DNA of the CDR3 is TGTGCCAGCAGCTTACAGCGGGACTCTGGAAACACCATATATTTT. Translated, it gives CASSLQRDSGNTIYF. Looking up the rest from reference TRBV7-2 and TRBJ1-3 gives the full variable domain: GAGVSQSPSNKVTEKGKDVELRCDPISGHTALYWYRQSLGQGLEFLIYFQGNSAPDKSGLPSDRFSAERTGGSVSTLTIQRTQQEDSAVYLCASSLQRDSGNTIYFGEGSWLTVV.